The entry that follows covers one T cell receptor beta chain sequence. Together with a sample-barcoded 5' primer, a J-beta primer mix was included in a second PCR lasting roughly 6 to 12 cycles. Each CDR3 protein is one row after TCRdb ran MiXCR on the 5' RACE reads. The profile shows about 760,000 distinct CDR3 sequences, 20% to 30% of them singletons. The source of the sample is a study of blood T cells in healthy people across ages. V dropped 0 bases and J dropped 6 bases, with 13 bases sitting between them. CDR1 is MGHRA and CDR2 is YSYEKL in the germline V gene. The CDR3 sequence is 15 residues long. These data also formed part of another study, on T cells of mothers and their children. That source adds: TCR recombination output is shaped by thymic selection similarly in related and unrelated pairs.

This receptor was identified in a boy aged 5-17 years in good health. The rearrangement links TRBV4-1 to TRBJ2-3; D may correspond to TRBD1 or TRBD2 (5 bases each). The sequenced sample consisted of blood. The CDR3 reads CASSQDLEGPDTQYF. As DNA, the CDR3 is TGCGCCAGCAGCCAAGATTTAGAGGGGCCGGATACGCAGTATTTT.